What follows are 27 T cell receptor beta chains derived from one specimen sequenced in a study of blood T cell repertoires in COVID-19. Measured with immunoSEQ multiplex PCR; TCRdb has only the in-frame clones, and not every one. The repertoire holds some 110,000 clones, with 81% as singletons. Specimen: peripheral blood. The receptors shown here come from an older man with acute or convalescent COVID-19.

The chain has TRBV5-1 and TRBJ2-1; D is possibly TRBD2 (5 bases). Trimming left V 0 bases short and J 1 base short, with 11 bases between. Germline V CDR1 and CDR2: SGHRS, YFSETQ. CDR3 length equals 16 residues. DNA for the CDR3: TGCGCCAGCAGCTTGGGGAGCGGAGTTTCCTACAATGAGCAGTTCTTC. This gives the protein CASSLGSGVSYNEQFF.

The chain has TRBV28 and TRBJ2-7, with 7 positions matching TRBD1. The trim removed 6 bases at V and 10 bases at J, leaving 9 bases unmatched. The germline V gene encodes CDR1 MDHEN and CDR2 SYDVKM. The CDR3 has 12 residues. CDR3 DNA: TGTGCCAGCAGGGGACAGCTTATAGAACAGTACTTC. Translated, it gives CASRGQLIEQYF.

The chain links TRBV6-5 to TRBJ1-3; no clear D gene. Germline lookup yields CDR1 MNHEY and CDR2 SVGAGI. Trimming left V 4 bases short and J 0 bases short, with 10 bases between. The CDR3 is 15 residues long. DNA of the CDR3: TGTGCCAGCAGTTCAAGCGTGAGCTCTGGAAACACCATATATTTT. Its protein is CASSSSVSSGNTIYF.

The genes are TRBV3-1 (or the pseudogene TRBV3-2) and TRBJ1-6; weak D call: TRBD1 (5 bases). Per germline, CDR1 LGHDT and CDR2 YNNKEL (reference sequence). The V end was cut by 3 bases, the J end by 10 bases, with 10 bases between. The CDR3 has 13 residues. The CDR3, as DNA: TGTGCCAGCAGCCAGACAGCTGGGTCACCCCTCCACTTT. Translating gives CASSQTAGSPLHF.

The rearrangement links TRBV2 to TRBJ2-3; 7 bases are a match to TRBD2. This CDR3 comprises 13 residues. CDR1 SNHLY and CDR2 FYNNEI come from the germline V gene. V trimming: 4 bases; J trimming: 4 bases; junction bases outside the gene matches: 2. The CDR3 coding sequence is TGTGCCAGCAGTGGACTAGCTGCAGATACGCAGTATTTT. Amino acid sequence: CASSGLAADTQYF.

The chain employs TRBV11-2 and TRBJ2-5; 7 bases map to TRBD2. J was trimmed by 4 bases and V by 3 bases; bases with no gene match: 8. The CDR3 spans 15 residues. Germline V CDR1 and CDR2: SGHAT, FQNNGV. The CDR3 protein is CASSLGSGGTETQYF. The CDR3 DNA is TGTGCCAGCAGCTTGGGTTCGGGAGGAACAGAGACCCAGTACTTC.

There are a few counts of this clone. The chain is built from TRBV18 and TRBJ2-3; D gene uncertain. The CDR3 is 12 residues long. Deletions cut 1 base from V and 9 bases from J, with 8 bases between. The germline CDR1 and CDR2 sequences are KGHSH and LQKENI. The CDR3 bases are TGTGCCAGCTCACCACGGCCCGGGACGCAGTATTTT. Translation gives CASSPRPGTQYF.

This chain joins TRBV28 and TRBJ2-6; TRBD2 aligns across 7 bases. After removal of 2 bases from V and 2 bases from J, the junction contained 15 bases not matched to a gene. This CDR3 contains 20 residues. From germline, CDR1 is MDHEN and CDR2 SYDVKM. The CDR3 reads CASSLRWWGAGEAGANVLTF. CDR3 bases: TGTGCCAGCAGTTTACGGTGGTGGGGCGCGGGAGAAGCTGGGGCCAACGTCCTGACTTTC.

This clone was seen a handful of times. V is TRBV5-1 and J is TRBJ1-5; D ambiguous. V lost 4 bases, J lost 7 bases, and 15 bases lay in between. The CDR3 is 14 residues long. Germline V gene sequence: CDR1 SGHRS, CDR2 YFSETQ. The CDR3, as DNA: TGCGCCAGCAGCCCCACAAGTCCGTCCCAGCCCCAGCATTTT. Translation: CASSPTSPSQPQHF.

This rearrangement joins TRBV19 to TRBJ2-1, with a possible D match to TRBD1 (5 bases). Germline V lookup: CDR1 LNHDA, CDR2 SQIVND (reference sequence). The CDR3 runs to 15 residues. Trimming took 1 base from V and 4 from J, leaving 11 bases between them. CDR3 loop: CASSIGRVGYNEQFF. As DNA, the CDR3 is TGTGCCAGTAGTATAGGCAGGGTAGGGTACAATGAGCAGTTCTTC.

The genes are TRBV19 and TRBJ1-4; D call uncertain. Germline V gives CDR1 LNHDA, CDR2 SQIVND (reference sequence). CDR3 length: 20 amino acids. V dropped 3 bases and J dropped 1 base, with 24 bases sitting between them. The CDR3 region is CASSILGIRAPGGTNEKLFF. CDR3 sequence (DNA): TGTGCCAGTAGTATCCTAGGGATCCGGGCCCCCGGAGGAACTAATGAAAAACTGTTTTTT.

This chain connects TRBV6-2 or TRBV6-3 to TRBJ1-5; D gene uncertain. The CDR3 extends over 14 amino acids. Germline V gene sequence: CDR1 MNHEY, CDR2 SVGEGT. With 5 bases removed from V and 2 bases from J, the gap between germline ends came to 10 bases. The CDR3 DNA reads as TGTGCCAGCAGTGGCGGAAACGGCAATCAGCCCCAGCATTTT. Its translation is CASSGGNGNQPQHF.

The J gene is TRBJ2-7, the V gene TRBV21-1; TRBD2 is the table's D call, not checked against the DNA. TRBV21-1 is marked as a pseudogene. CDR3 length: 17 residues. The CDR3 DNA reads TGTGCCAGCAGCCCAAATCTACGCGGGTTCCCCTCCTACGAGCAGTACTTC. Amino acids: CASSPNLRGFPSYEQYF.

V is TRBV6-6 and J is TRBJ1-2, with D perhaps TRBD1 (5 bases). The germline CDR1 and CDR2 sequences are MNHNY and SVGAGI (reference sequence). This CDR3 region has 14 residues. Trimming took 6 bases from V and 7 from J, leaving 18 bases between them. This CDR3 reads CASRGDSRLGGYTF. DNA of the CDR3: TGTGCCAGCAGGGGGGACTCTCGACTAGGTGGCTACACCTTC.

The chain is built from TRBV28 and TRBJ1-1; maybe TRBD1 (5 bases). CDR1 is MDHEN and CDR2 is SYDVKM in the germline V gene. There are 13 residues in the CDR3. V dropped 6 bases and J dropped 3 bases, with 11 bases sitting between them. CDR3 loop: CASRSGWDTEAFF. CDR3 in DNA: TGTGCCAGCAGATCAGGGTGGGACACTGAAGCTTTCTTT. The variable domain in full, completed from reference TRBV28 and TRBJ1-1, reads DVKVTQSSRYLVKRTGEKVFLECVQDMDHENMFWYRQDPGLGLRLIYFSYDVKMKEKGDIPEGYSVSREKKERFSLILESASTNQTSMYLCASRSGWDTEAFFGQGTRLTVV.

This rearrangement joins TRBV28 to TRBJ1-5; D is perhaps TRBD1 (6 bases). The V and J ends lost 7 bases and 3 bases respectively, with 10 bases between them. The CDR3 is 13 amino acids. CDR1 is MDHEN, CDR2 SYDVKM, per germline. The CDR3 region is CASNRQDNQPQHF. CDR3 nucleotide sequence: TGTGCCAGCAACCGACAGGACAATCAGCCCCAGCATTTT.

The V call is TRBV6-5, the J call TRBJ2-7; 10 bases agree with TRBD1. Germline values: CDR1 MNHEY, CDR2 SVGAGI. V shed 7 bases, J shed 1 base, and the junction held 7 bases outside the gene matches. This CDR3 comprises 15 residues. CDR3: CASTTDRGLSYEQYF. CDR3 nucleotide sequence: TGTGCCAGCACTACCGACAGGGGGCTTTCCTACGAGCAGTACTTC.

CDR3 sequence reads: CASSSFPGQGANFLSYEQYF. The CDR3 nucleotides read TGTGCCAGCAGCTCCTTCCCGGGACAGGGGGCCAATTTCTTGTCCTACGAGCAGTACTTC. The chain recombines TRBV5-5 with TRBJ2-7, with 12 bases lining up with TRBD1. The CDR3 is made up of 20 amino acids. V dropped 3 bases and J dropped 1; count of bases not matched to a gene: 17. Germline V lookup: CDR1 SGHKS, CDR2 YYEKEE (reference sequence).

This chain uses TRBV5-4 with TRBJ2-1; 14 bases are shared with TRBD2. The CDR3 has 16 residues. Germline V CDR1 and CDR2: SGHNT, YYREEE (reference sequence). V lost 1 base and J lost 5; bases outside the gene matches: 2. CDR3 sequence reads: CASSLRGLAGDNEQFF. DNA for the CDR3: TGTGCCAGCAGCTTGAGGGGACTAGCGGGAGACAATGAGCAGTTCTTC.

The chain couples TRBV28 to TRBJ2-7; TRBD2 aligns across 9 bases. The CDR3 spans 14 residues. Germline CDR1 reads MDHEN; CDR2 reads SYDVKM. With V trimmed by 5 bases and J by 4 bases, 6 bases remained unmatched. The CDR3 DNA follows: TGTGCCAGCAGTCCCGGGACTAGCTTGTACGAGCAGTACTTC. Its translation is CASSPGTSLYEQYF.

The rearrangement links TRBV7-2 to TRBJ2-3; no definite D call. Germline CDR1 reads SGHTA; CDR2 reads FQGNSA. The CDR3 loop spans 13 amino acids. Trimming pared 1 base from V and 6 bases from J, leaving 8 bases between. The CDR3 region has the DNA TGTGCCAGCAGCTTAGTCATACTGGATACGCAGTATTTT. It specifies CASSLVILDTQYF.

This chain connects TRBV7-9 to TRBJ2-5, with 7 bases lining up with TRBD1. The CDR3 is made up of 17 amino acids. J was trimmed by 4 bases and V by 2 bases; bases with no gene match: 13. CDR1 is SEHNR, CDR2 FQNEAQ, per germline (reference sequence). Written as DNA, the CDR3 is TGTGCCAGCAGCTTAAACTTGGTCCGGGACAGCGGAGAGACCCAGTACTTC. Its translation: CASSLNLVRDSGETQYF.

In its sample, this clone was seen once. The V call is TRBV3-1 (or the pseudogene TRBV3-2), the J call TRBJ1-3; TRBD1 matches 7 bases. Germline CDR1 is LGHDT and CDR2 is YNNKEL (reference sequence). J was trimmed by 4 bases and V by 3 bases; bases with no gene match: 3. This CDR3 spans 14 amino acids. The CDR3 coding sequence is TGTGCCAGCAGCCAGGGACAGCTAGGAAACACCATATATTTT. It specifies CASSQGQLGNTIYF.

V is TRBV11-2 and J is TRBJ2-3; 12 nucleotides match TRBD2. Looked up from germline, CDR1 is SGHAT and CDR2 is FQNNGV. This CDR3 spans 15 amino acids. The trim removed 2 bases at V and 5 bases at J, leaving 2 bases unmatched. CDR3 coding DNA: TGTGCCAGCAGCTTACTAGCGGGAGGGCAAGATACGCAGTATTTT. Translation gives CASSLLAGGQDTQYF.

To note about this clone: The same CDR3 also results from other DNA sequences found in this sample. The rearrangement uses TRBV24-1 and TRBJ2-1; D ambiguous. V was trimmed by 4 bases and J by 5 bases, leaving 5 bases between them. CDR1 is KGHDR and CDR2 is SFDVKD in the germline V gene. The CDR3 extends over 12 amino acids. CDR3 residues: CATSDYNNEQFF. For the CDR3, the DNA is TGTGCCACCAGTGACTATAACAATGAGCAGTTCTTC.

The CDR3 region is CASSPRLAGNLHEQFF. The CDR3 region has the DNA TGTGCCAGCAGCCCCCGACTAGCGGGAAATCTCCATGAGCAGTTCTTC. This chain uses TRBV7-3 with TRBJ2-1; 11 nucleotides agree with TRBD2. The V and J ends lost 5 bases and 8 bases, in that order; junction bases with no gene match: 11. The CDR3 consists of 16 residues. From germline, CDR1 is SGHTA and CDR2 FQGTGA.

This clone appeared a few times. The genes are TRBV27 and TRBJ2-7; 8 nucleotides match TRBD2. This CDR3 contains 16 residues. Germline CDR1 and CDR2: MNHEY and SMNVEV (reference sequence). The trim removed 0 bases at V and 0 bases at J, leaving 4 bases unmatched. The CDR3 is CASSLSPSGLSYEQYF. The CDR3 DNA sequence: TGTGCCAGCAGTTTATCGCCTAGCGGGCTCTCCTACGAGCAGTACTTC.